This TCR beta chain originates from a study of human T cells and chemical hapten exposure. Looking at the study overall: Chiefly women, the patients showed alopecia areata, totalis or universalis.

Noted time point: pre-sensitization, week 0. Treatment described: therapeutic diphenylcyclopropenone sensitization with weekly scalp DPC. This clonotype has at least ten counts. MiXCR, run by TCRdb on the RACE reads, gives a single entry per CDR3 protein. The table lists about 98,000 distinct CDR3 sequences, about a tenth of them singletons. Deletions cut 5 bases from V and 3 bases from J, with 14 bases between. CDR1 SEHNR and CDR2 FQNEAQ come from the germline V gene (reference sequence). This CDR3 contains 14 residues. V gene TRBV7-9 combines with J gene TRBJ2-7; no definite D call. The sequenced sample was whole blood, obtained in connection with sensitization to the hapten diphenylcyclopropenone (DPC). This clonotype was obtained from a woman aged 60-75 years with alopecia areata. Some clones in this sample may be carry-over from other donors' samples. As DNA, the CDR3 is TGTGCCAGCAGCCCCGGCTCGGCTCACTACGAGCAGTACTTC. This gives the protein CASSPGSAHYEQYF.